This entry lists 32 T cell receptor beta chains sequenced from one sample in a study of patients and donors after allogeneic stem cell transplantation. TCRdb re-analysed the RT-PCR reads in MiXCR, keeping a single row per CDR3 protein. This table holds 920,000 or so distinct CDR3 sequences, approximately 18% found once. Sequencing was done on a sample of blood, either unsorted or a sorted T cell fraction (not recorded which). These receptors were collected from a human donor who was either an allogeneic HSCT recipient or a stem cell or donor lymphocyte infusion donor (not recorded which). It is not recorded whose cells these are; they may come from a transplant donor.

This clonotype was detected a few times. V usage is TRBV24-1 and J usage is TRBJ2-1; unclear D gene. The CDR3 has 15 amino acids. Germline V gene data show CDR1 as KGHDR and CDR2 as SFDVKD. Trimming shortened V by 2 bases and J by 0 bases, and 7 bases separated the two germline ends. CDR3 region: CATSDWQSSYNEQFF. The CDR3 DNA reads as TGTGCCACCAGTGATTGGCAGAGCTCCTACAATGAGCAGTTCTTC.

The chain combines TRBV20-1 with TRBJ2-7; D unresolved. This CDR3 comprises 12 residues. V dropped 5 bases and J dropped 7 bases, with 15 bases sitting between them. The germline gives CDR1 DFQATT, CDR2 SNEGSKA (reference sequence). The CDR3 sequence: CSAARTVGEQYF. In DNA form, the CDR3 reads TGCAGTGCTGCTAGGACGGTGGGGGAGCAGTACTTC.

This clonotype was recorded a few times. The CDR3 DNA reads TGTGCCAGCAGTTTATTTGGGGGGAAGGATGAAAAACTGTTTTTT. This encodes CASSLFGGKDEKLFF. The V call is TRBV27, the J call TRBJ1-4, with D maybe TRBD1 (5 bases). The CDR3 sequence is 15 residues long. Germline V lookup: CDR1 MNHEY, CDR2 SMNVEV (reference sequence). V lost 1 base to trimming and J lost 6 bases, with 12 bases between them.

This clonotype was detected only a few times. The chain has TRBV7-9 and TRBJ1-4; unclear D gene. This CDR3 comprises 17 residues. Deletions cut 5 bases from V and 3 bases from J, with 19 bases between. Germline V gives CDR1 SEHNR, CDR2 FQNEAQ (reference sequence). CDR3 nucleotides: TGTGCCAGCAGCCCTAGGTTCCGGAGGGTTGCTAATGAAAAACTGTTTTTT. Its translation: CASSPRFRRVANEKLFF.

This clonotype came up a few times. The chain couples TRBV27 to TRBJ1-1, with D possibly TRBD1 on 6 matching bases. V dropped 5 bases and J dropped 1 base, with 14 bases sitting between them. In germline, CDR1 is MNHEY, CDR2 SMNVEV (reference sequence). CDR3 length equals 15 residues. The DNA for the CDR3 is TGTGCCAGCAGTCAACAGGGACGGAGGAACACTGAAGCTTTCTTT. This codes for CASSQQGRRNTEAFF.

V is TRBV27 and J is TRBJ2-1, with 8 bases fitting TRBD1. The CDR3 length is 15 residues. Germline V lookup: CDR1 MNHEY, CDR2 SMNVEV (reference sequence). With V trimmed by 6 bases and J by 12 bases, 16 bases remained unmatched. The DNA of the CDR3 is TGTGCCAGCAGCCGACCGGGACAGGCCCCTCGGGGGCAGTTCTTC. Translating it yields CASSRPGQAPRGQFF.

This clonotype showed up just a few times. Compared with germline, one end of the junction differs, possibly owing to a read error. The chain is built from TRBV5-1 and TRBJ2-7; 8 bases map to TRBD1. The CDR3 loop spans 13 amino acids. CDR1 is SGHRS, CDR2 YFSETQ, per germline. The CDR3: CASSLEGTGSLLF. Written as DNA, the CDR3 is TGCGCCAGCAGCTTGGAAGGGACAGGTTCCCTCCTATTC.

This clonotype has ten or more counts. The rearrangement links TRBV12-3 or TRBV12-4 to TRBJ1-6, with D possibly being TRBD1 (6 bases). The CDR3 is 15 amino acids. Trimming took off 3 bases at V and 7 bases at J, with 13 bases between the two ends. The CDR3 nucleotides are TGTGCCAGCAGTTTGTCAGGGGCAGGGAATTCACCCCTCCACTTT. It encodes CASSLSGAGNSPLHF.

The chain employs TRBV24-1 and TRBJ1-2; D is possibly TRBD1 (5 bases). The CDR3 contains 13 residues. Trimming took 5 bases from V and 3 from J, leaving 9 bases between them. Germline lookup yields CDR1 KGHDR and CDR2 SFDVKD. For the CDR3, the DNA is TGTGCCACCAGTGGCGGGGCGGACTATGGCTACACCTTC. It translates to CATSGGADYGYTF.

The chain employs TRBV12-3 or TRBV12-4 and TRBJ1-4; 7 bases match TRBD1. With 6 bases clipped from V and 4 bases from J, the junction kept 8 bases outside the gene matches. This CDR3 comprises 15 residues. The CDR3 nucleotides are TGTGCCAGCAGGAAGGGACAGACCAATAATGAAAAACTGTTTTTT. Its translation: CASRKGQTNNEKLFF.

The CDR3 region is CASSYRVELTEAFF. CDR3 coding DNA: TGTGCCAGCAGCTACAGGGTTGAGTTAACTGAAGCTTTCTTT. The chain couples TRBV7-9 to TRBJ1-1, with D possibly TRBD1 on 6 matching bases. The length of the CDR3 is 14 residues. In germline, CDR1 is SEHNR, CDR2 FQNEAQ (reference sequence). V was shortened by 4 bases and J by 5 bases, with 14 bases between the two germline ends.

J is TRBJ2-7 and V is TRBV10-3; D gene ambiguous. Germline V gives CDR1 ENHRY, CDR2 SYGVKD. The CDR3 contains 12 residues. V lost 6 bases and J 3 bases, leaving 9 bases between the germline ends. The chain's CDR3 is CAIRESRYEQYF. The CDR3 DNA reads as TGTGCCATCAGGGAGAGTCGCTACGAGCAGTACTTC.

This chain uses TRBV7-8 with TRBJ2-7; TRBD1 matches at 11 bases. J lost 4 bases, V lost 5 bases, and 7 bases had no gene match. Per germline, CDR1 SGHVS and CDR2 FQNEAQ. The CDR3 has 15 residues. The DNA of the CDR3 is TGTGCCAGCAGCACAGGACAGGGGGCATGGTACGAGCAGTACTTC. Translated: CASSTGQGAWYEQYF.

The chain recombines TRBV24-1 with TRBJ2-1; TRBD1 or TRBD2 may be the D gene (5 bases each). The CDR3 spans 14 residues. V lost 7 bases to trimming and J lost 7 bases, with 16 bases between them. Per germline, CDR1 KGHDR and CDR2 SFDVKD. DNA for the CDR3: TGTGCCACCAGGGGGGTCGAGGGTCTGAATGAGCAGTTCTTC. This encodes CATRGVEGLNEQFF.

Only a few counts were recorded for this clonotype. The chain uses TRBV20-1 and TRBJ2-1; 11 bases are shared with TRBD2. The CDR3 has 15 residues. Trimming took 1 base from V and 8 from J; bases not matched to a gene: 7. CDR1 DFQATT and CDR2 SNEGSKA come from the germline V gene (reference sequence). The CDR3 protein is CSARGLLAGGDEQFF. The CDR3 DNA sequence: TGCAGTGCTAGAGGTTTGCTAGCGGGAGGAGATGAGCAGTTCTTC.

This rearrangement joins TRBV7-2 to TRBJ1-6, with D perhaps matching TRBD1 (5 bases). CDR1 SGHTA and CDR2 FQGNSA come from the germline V gene. The CDR3 loop spans 15 amino acids. Trimming left V 0 bases short and J 7 bases short, with 10 bases between. This CDR3 reads CASSLAKGPNSPLHF. CDR3 coding DNA: TGTGCCAGCAGCTTAGCTAAGGGGCCAAATTCACCCCTCCACTTT.

The chain couples TRBV27 to TRBJ2-3; D possibly uses TRBD1 or TRBD2 (6 bases each). This CDR3 contains 17 residues. Germline lookup yields CDR1 MNHEY and CDR2 SMNVEV (reference sequence). The ends were cut back, 0 bases at V and 0 bases at J, with 13 bases in the middle. The CDR3 sequence: CASSLSSRGRSTDTQYF. The CDR3 coding sequence is TGTGCCAGCAGTTTATCTTCCCGGGGGCGGAGCACAGATACGCAGTATTTT.

The genes are TRBV5-1 and TRBJ2-7; weak D call: TRBD2 (6 bases). The CDR3 loop spans 17 amino acids. V lost 4 bases, J lost 0 bases, and 20 bases lay in between. Germline V lookup: CDR1 SGHRS, CDR2 YFSETQ. CDR3 amino acids: CASSLIWRAGRSYEQYF. The CDR3 DNA reads as TGCGCCAGCAGCCTAATATGGAGAGCGGGTCGCTCCTACGAGCAGTACTTC.

This clonotype was observed a handful of times. V is TRBV29-1 and J is TRBJ2-7; D call uncertain. The V end lost 4 bases, the J end lost 4 bases, and 8 bases lay between the germline ends. Germline V lookup: CDR1 SQVTM, CDR2 ANQGSEA. CDR3 length: 11 residues. The CDR3 region is CSVANRYEQYF. The CDR3 nucleotides are TGCAGCGTTGCCAACCGATACGAGCAGTACTTC.

Worth noting for this clonotype: One junction end does not reproduce the germline sequence, and a read error may be involved. J is TRBJ2-7 and V is TRBV12-5, with 7 bases lining up with TRBD1. Looked up from germline, CDR1 is LGHNT and CDR2 is FRNRAP. The CDR3 is 14 amino acids. DNA for the CDR3: TGCGCTAGTGGCCGCCGGGACAGCTTCTACGAGCAGTACTTC. Protein product: CASGRRDSFYEQYF. Complete variable domain (other parts from reference TRBV12-5 and TRBJ2-7): DARVTQTPRHKVTEMGQEVTMRCQPILGHNTVFWYRQTMMQGLELLAYFRNRAPLDDSGMPKDRFSAEMPDATLATLKIQPSEPRDSAVYFCASGRRDSFYEQYFGPGTRLTVT.

The chain employs TRBV20-1 and TRBJ2-5; possibly TRBD2 for D (7 bases). V shed 6 bases and J shed 1 base, with 18 bases lying between them. This CDR3 comprises 15 residues. The germline V gene has CDR1 DFQATT and CDR2 SNEGSKA (reference sequence). The CDR3 nucleotides read TGCAGTGCCGATTTCGCGGGGGCCTCCCAAGAGACCCAGTACTTC. Translation: CSADFAGASQETQYF.

In this sample, this clonotype turned up a few times. The V call is TRBV5-1, the J call TRBJ2-3, with D possibly matching TRBD2 (6 bases). The germline gives CDR1 SGHRS, CDR2 YFSETQ. V dropped 2 bases and J dropped 1 base, with 17 bases sitting between them. The CDR3 runs 17 residues. CDR3 DNA sequence: TGCGCCAGCAGCTTTTCCTCAGGGAGGAGGGGCACAGATACGCAGTATTTT. This codes for CASSFSSGRRGTDTQYF.

This sequence joins TRBV27 and TRBJ2-1; 10 positions match TRBD2. Germline trimming cut 3 bases from V and 8 bases from J; bases unmatched to any gene: 4. Germline-derived CDR1 and CDR2 are MNHEY and SMNVEV (reference sequence). This CDR3 is built from 14 residues. CDR3 nucleotides: TGTGCCAGCAGTTTGGGGACTAGCGTGGATGAGCAGTTCTTC. Translated, it gives CASSLGTSVDEQFF.

In its sample, this clonotype was seen a few times. The chain combines TRBV2 with TRBJ2-3; perhaps TRBD2 as D (6 bases). Germline V gene sequence: CDR1 SNHLY, CDR2 FYNNEI. The CDR3 sequence is 16 residues long. V gave up 5 bases and J gave up 0 bases, with 15 bases separating them. The CDR3 sequence: CASSLAGGASTDTQYF. DNA of the CDR3: TGTGCCAGCAGTCTGGCGGGCGGGGCCAGCACAGATACGCAGTATTTT.

This clonotype was observed at least ten times. This chain connects TRBV12-3 or TRBV12-4 to TRBJ1-5, with TRBD1 identical over 7 bases. This CDR3 is 12 amino acids long. V lost 4 bases to trimming and J lost 6 bases; unmatched junction nucleotides: 0. CDR3 sequence: CASSYRGQPQHF. CDR3 nucleotides: TGTGCCAGCAGTTACAGGGGTCAGCCCCAGCATTTT.

This clonotype was detected a few times. The CDR3 spells CASSFRGNAYEQYF. The DNA for the CDR3 is TGCGCCAGCAGCTTCCGAGGAAATGCTTACGAGCAGTACTTC. This rearrangement joins TRBV5-1 to TRBJ2-7; D not resolved. The V end was cut by 2 bases, the J end by 4 bases, with 13 bases between. CDR3 length: 14 residues. Looked up from germline, CDR1 is SGHRS and CDR2 is YFSETQ.

The chain has TRBV5-1 and TRBJ2-5; TRBD1 matches 7 bases. Trimming took 0 bases from V and 5 from J; bases not matched to a gene: 10. This CDR3 region has 16 residues. Germline V gene sequence: CDR1 SGHRS, CDR2 YFSETQ. As DNA, the CDR3 is TGCGCCAGCAGCTTGGGAGGGGGCAGGGGATCGGAGACCCAGTACTTC. Protein product: CASSLGGGRGSETQYF.

The chain couples TRBV7-2 to TRBJ2-7, with D perhaps matching TRBD2 (6 bases). V lost 1 base and J lost 6, with 13 bases in between. Germline CDR1 SGHTA, CDR2 FQGNSA. This CDR3 has 14 residues. In DNA, the CDR3 is TGTGCCAGCAGCTTAGAGGCGGGGCGGTTCGAGCAGTACTTC. This encodes CASSLEAGRFEQYF.

The chain links TRBV5-6 to TRBJ2-2, with 9 bases fitting TRBD2. Germline V gene data show CDR1 as SGHDT and CDR2 as YYEEEE. The V segment lost 0 bases and the J segment 6 bases; nucleotides outside the gene matches: 6. The length of the CDR3 is 16 residues. CDR3 DNA sequence: TGTGCCAGCAGCTTGGTGCGGGGGGGCTTTTCCGGGGAGCTGTTTTTT. Translating gives CASSLVRGGFSGELFF.

The chain employs TRBV14 and TRBJ1-1; TRBD1 matches at 11 bases. V dropped 4 bases and J dropped 4; count of bases not matched to a gene: 5. Germline CDR1 is SGHDN and CDR2 is FVKESK. The CDR3 consists of 15 residues. CDR3 sequence reads: CASSPFGTGGTEAFF. The CDR3 DNA follows: TGTGCCAGCAGCCCCTTTGGGACAGGGGGCACTGAAGCTTTCTTT.

This clonotype was found a few times. The J gene is TRBJ2-5, the V gene TRBV4-1, with a tentative D call TRBD2 (5 bases). Trimming shortened V by 1 base and J by 4 bases, and 16 bases separated the two germline ends. Germline V gene sequence: CDR1 MGHRA, CDR2 YSYEKL. This CDR3 region has 16 residues. The CDR3 reads CASSQVSPARGETQYF. For the CDR3, the DNA is TGCGCCAGCAGCCAAGTAAGTCCAGCACGGGGAGAGACCCAGTACTTC.

V usage is TRBV5-1 and J usage is TRBJ2-3, with D perhaps TRBD2 (6 bases). The V gene's germline CDR1 is SGHRS and CDR2 YFSETQ. The CDR3 consists of 13 residues. V shed 7 bases and J shed 4 bases, with 13 bases lying between them. The CDR3 sequence is CASLGGTSDTQYF. CDR3 nucleotides: TGCGCCAGCCTTGGGGGGACGTCAGATACGCAGTATTTT.